The 21 T cell receptor beta chains given below trace back to one sample, sequenced in a study of cytomegalovirus exposure and HLA in healthy donors. PCR involved 60 Vbeta and 13 Jbeta primers. This table comes from immunoSEQ multiplex PCR, and its TCRdb copy is limited to in-frame clones, with some not included. The sample gives about 150,000 clones, about 70% of which show up once; 1.5% to 2% is in the top ten. What was sequenced was PBMCs. The receptors originated from a woman in her thirties or forties in good health and CMV-seronegative.

The V and J genes are TRBV6-1 and TRBJ2-7, with D maybe TRBD1 (6 bases). This CDR3 spans 12 amino acids. The germline V and J ends were trimmed by 5 bases and 3 bases, with 8 bases remaining between them. Germline CDR1 and CDR2: MNHNS and SASEGT. CDR3 coding DNA: TGTGCCAGCAGTAAGGACAGCTACGAGCAGTACTTC. It is translated as CASSKDSYEQYF.

The chain employs TRBV20-1 and TRBJ1-2, with D uncertain. This CDR3 comprises 11 residues. With 5 bases removed from V and 8 bases from J, the gap between germline ends came to 12 bases. Germline loops: CDR1 DFQATT, CDR2 SNEGSKA (reference sequence). In DNA, the CDR3 is TGCAGTGCTCCAAAGCAGGTCGGCTACACCTTC. This gives the protein CSAPKQVGYTF.

CDR3 residues: CSVGNRDRGFAEAFF. In DNA, the CDR3 is TGCAGCGTTGGTAACCGGGACAGGGGTTTTGCTGAAGCTTTCTTT. The chain couples TRBV29-1 to TRBJ1-1; 10 nucleotides line up with TRBD1. CDR3 length equals 15 residues. CDR1 is SQVTM and CDR2 is ANQGSEA in the germline V gene. J was trimmed by 6 bases and V by 4 bases; bases with no gene match: 11.

The CDR3 DNA follows: TGCGCCAGCAGCTTGAACCTATACTACAATGAGCAGTTCTTC. It specifies CASSLNLYYNEQFF. V and J are TRBV5-1 and TRBJ2-1; D is uncertain. CDR1 and CDR2 from the germline V gene are SGHRS and YFSETQ. V was trimmed by 1 base and J by 3 bases, leaving 8 bases between them. The CDR3 extends over 14 amino acids.

This rearrangement joins TRBV2 to TRBJ1-5; 8 positions match TRBD1. CDR3 length: 14 amino acids. Germline V gene lookup returns CDR1 SNHLY and CDR2 FYNNEI. V gave up 6 bases and J gave up 7 bases; unmatched junction bases: 8. DNA of the CDR3: TGTGCCAGCAGCGATGACAGGGGAGGGCAGCCCCAGCATTTT. It codes for CASSDDRGGQPQHF.

This clone showed up just a few times. V usage is TRBV5-1 and J usage is TRBJ2-1; 8 bases are shared with TRBD2. The CDR3 loop spans 14 amino acids. The J segment lost 6 bases and the V segment lost 2 bases, leaving 4 bases of the junction unmatched. Germline lookup yields CDR1 SGHRS and CDR2 YFSETQ. The CDR3 DNA reads as TGCGCCAGCAGCTTAGCGGGAGCTACCAATGAGCAGTTCTTC. Protein product: CASSLAGATNEQFF.

J is TRBJ2-1 and V is TRBV27, with 10 bases that match TRBD2. The germline gives CDR1 MNHEY, CDR2 SMNVEV (reference sequence). With V trimmed by 5 bases and J by 4 bases, 8 bases remained unmatched. CDR3 length: 16 residues. The CDR3: CASSGLAGGGYNEQFF. The DNA of the CDR3 is TGTGCCAGCAGTGGGTTAGCGGGAGGCGGGTACAATGAGCAGTTCTTC.

CDR3 sequence: CASSGGDRETQYF. CDR3 sequence (DNA): TGTGCCAGTAGCGGGGGGGACCGGGAGACCCAGTACTTC. The V and J genes are TRBV2 and TRBJ2-5; 11 bases agree with TRBD2. The CDR3 totals 13 residues. Losses at the gene ends were 9 bases for V and 5 bases for J; bases not matched to a gene: 5. From germline, CDR1 is SNHLY and CDR2 FYNNEI.

The chain links TRBV5-6 to TRBJ1-1, with D unresolved. The V gene lost 1 base and the J gene lost 5 bases, with 9 bases spanning the gap. Looked up from germline, CDR1 is SGHDT and CDR2 is YYEEEE. This CDR3 is built from 13 residues. The CDR3 region is CASSLTVMTEAFF. The CDR3, as DNA: TGTGCCAGCAGCTTGACGGTAATGACTGAAGCTTTCTTT. The whole variable domain, remainder taken from reference TRBV5-6 and TRBJ1-1, is DAGVTQSPTHLIKTRGQQVTLRCSPKSGHDTVSWYQQALGQGPQFIFQYYEEEERQRGNFPDRFSGHQFPNYSSELNVNALLLGDSALYLCASSLTVMTEAFFGQGTRLTVV.

Only one count was recorded for this clone. The V and J genes are TRBV18 and TRBJ2-7; 8 bases agree with TRBD1. V gave up 2 bases and J gave up 0 bases; unmatched junction bases: 3. This CDR3 contains 15 residues. Germline V CDR1 and CDR2: KGHSH, LQKENI. CDR3: CASSPTTGGSYEQYF. CDR3 DNA sequence: TGTGCCAGCTCACCAACTACAGGGGGCTCCTACGAGCAGTACTTC.

J is TRBJ1-2 and V is TRBV2; D might be TRBD1 (6 bases). Germline CDR1 reads SNHLY; CDR2 reads FYNNEI. The length of the CDR3 is 15 residues. Trimming stripped 4 bases from V and 0 bases from J, with 12 bases between. The CDR3 DNA reads TGTGCCAGCAGTGCACAGGGCTTAGCTAACTATGGCTACACCTTC. Its protein is CASSAQGLANYGYTF.

The chain couples TRBV2 to TRBJ1-1; 7 bases fit TRBD1. With V trimmed by 4 bases and J by 6 bases, 11 bases remained unmatched. CDR3 length equals 15 residues. The germline CDR1 and CDR2 sequences are SNHLY and FYNNEI. In DNA form, the CDR3 reads TGTGCCAGCAGTGTCGACAGGGTAGGAGGGTCTGAAGCTTTCTTT. It yields the protein CASSVDRVGGSEAFF.

This chain links TRBV6-5 with TRBJ1-5; perhaps TRBD1 as D (6 bases). CDR3 length equals 12 residues. Trimming cost V 7 bases and J 5 bases, with 9 bases left between them. From germline, CDR1 is MNHEY and CDR2 SVGAGI. CDR3 in amino acids: CASTQGHQPQHF. CDR3 sequence (DNA): TGTGCCAGCACCCAGGGGCATCAGCCCCAGCATTTT.

The CDR3 DNA reads TGCGCCAGCAGTGATCTATTAGGGGCAGGAAATGAGCAGTTCTTC. It specifies CASSDLLGAGNEQFF. The chain couples TRBV10-1 to TRBJ2-1, with a possible D match to TRBD1 (5 bases). The CDR3 extends over 15 amino acids. V lost 3 bases and J 7 bases, leaving 16 bases between the germline ends. The V gene's germline CDR1 is WNHNN and CDR2 SYGVQD (reference sequence).

This clone was counted a single time. The chain employs TRBV28 and TRBJ2-3, with 9 bases that match TRBD2. The CDR3 has 15 amino acids. CDR1 is MDHEN, CDR2 SYDVKM, per germline. V dropped 3 bases and J dropped 5; count of bases not matched to a gene: 6. The CDR3: CASSFGGRAKDTQYF. In DNA, the CDR3 is TGTGCCAGCAGTTTTGGCGGGAGGGCCAAAGATACGCAGTATTTT.

The rearrangement uses TRBV5-6 and TRBJ2-7; TRBD1 matches 9 bases. Germline-derived CDR1 and CDR2 are SGHDT and YYEEEE. The CDR3 covers 15 residues. V was pared by 3 bases and J by 2 bases, with 6 bases of the junction left unmatched. The CDR3 region has the DNA TGTGCCAGCAGCTGGATGACAGGGGGTCCCTACGAGCAGTACTTC. This gives the protein CASSWMTGGPYEQYF.

This clone showed up just a few times. The chain couples TRBV5-1 to TRBJ1-1, with 9 bases matching TRBD1. Germline CDR1 SGHRS, CDR2 YFSETQ. The V segment lost 2 bases and the J segment 2 bases; nucleotides outside the gene matches: 4. CDR3 size: 15 residues. In DNA, the CDR3 is TGCGCCAGCAGCTTAACAGGGGGCGTCAACACTGAAGCTTTCTTT. This translates into CASSLTGGVNTEAFF.

The chain combines TRBV28 with TRBJ1-2; perhaps TRBD1 as D (5 bases). Germline V gene sequence: CDR1 MDHEN, CDR2 SYDVKM. The CDR3 loop spans 13 amino acids. V was pared by 2 bases and J by 8 bases, with 12 bases between. The CDR3 is CASSLADTYGYTF. CDR3 DNA: TGTGCCAGCAGTTTAGCGGACACCTACGGCTACACCTTC.

The chain has TRBV6-6 and TRBJ1-1; perhaps TRBD1 as D (5 bases). Per germline, CDR1 MNHNY and CDR2 SVGAGI (reference sequence). The CDR3 consists of 12 residues. V dropped 5 bases and J dropped 6 bases, with 10 bases sitting between them. The CDR3 loop is CASSPPTAEAFF. In DNA, the CDR3 is TGTGCCAGCAGTCCCCCGACAGCTGAAGCTTTCTTT.

The chain has TRBV6-4 and TRBJ1-6, with D tentatively TRBD1 (5 bases). Germline-derived CDR1 and CDR2 are MRHNA and SNTAGT. V was trimmed by 8 bases and J by 6 bases, leaving 11 bases between them. The CDR3 covers 13 residues. CDR3 in amino acids: CASSRESNSPLHF. CDR3 bases: TGTGCCAGCTCCAGGGAAAGTAATTCACCCCTCCACTTT.

The chain has TRBV25-1 and TRBJ1-4; no reliable D call. V lost 1 base to trimming and J lost 8 bases, with 11 bases between them. Germline V gene lookup returns CDR1 MGHDK and CDR2 SYGVNS. The CDR3 is 14 residues long. The CDR3 loop is CASSEWAGGEKLFF. The CDR3 DNA is TGTGCCAGCAGTGAATGGGCAGGCGGGGAAAAACTGTTTTTT.